What follows describes a single T cell receptor beta chain. This entry belongs to a study of shared clonotypes between healthy human individuals. The naive CD8 population came from CD45RO-negative cells selected for CCR7, without terminally differentiated effector memory CD45RA+ cells. The donors were all Caucasian adults (living in Nashville, Tennessee). Assay: immunoSEQ multiplex PCR; the TCRdb copy retains only in-frame clones and omits some. The table records roughly 2 million clones, about 95% of them present only once. The sample was naive CD8+ T cells sorted from blood. This clonotype originated in a man aged 18 to 30 in good health.

The CDR3 DNA reads TGCGCCAGCAGCCAAGATTTACCAGCCTTAAGCTCCTACAATGAGCAGTTCTTC. Encoded protein: CASSQDLPALSSYNEQFF. The V and J genes are TRBV4-3 and TRBJ2-1; no reliable D call. CDR3 size: 18 residues. Germline lookup yields CDR1 LGHNA and CDR2 YSLEER. V gave up 0 bases and J gave up 0 bases, with 15 bases separating them.